The clone carrying this T cell receptor (beta chain) occurred a few times. The record originates from a study of shared clonotypes between healthy human individuals. TCRdb's table, derived via immunoSEQ multiplex PCR, lists solely in-frame clones and lacks some. This sample carries 2 million to 3 million clones, 90% to 95% of them seen once, and the ten largest clones take 0.36%. The receptor was derived from a man aged 18 to 29 in good health. Some clones in this sample may be carry-over from other donors' samples. Sequencing input: naive CD4+ T cells from PBMCs. The subset was: CD45RA+ positively selected.

DNA for the CDR3: TGTGCCAGCAGTCTCACTAGCGGGAGCACAGATACGCAGTATTTT. Translating gives CASSLTSGSTDTQYF. The rearrangement links TRBV6-4 to TRBJ2-3; 9 bases are a match to TRBD2. Trimming cost V 5 bases and J 0 bases; bases outside gene matches: 3. CDR1 and CDR2 (germline): MRHNA, SNTAGT. The CDR3 is 15 residues long.